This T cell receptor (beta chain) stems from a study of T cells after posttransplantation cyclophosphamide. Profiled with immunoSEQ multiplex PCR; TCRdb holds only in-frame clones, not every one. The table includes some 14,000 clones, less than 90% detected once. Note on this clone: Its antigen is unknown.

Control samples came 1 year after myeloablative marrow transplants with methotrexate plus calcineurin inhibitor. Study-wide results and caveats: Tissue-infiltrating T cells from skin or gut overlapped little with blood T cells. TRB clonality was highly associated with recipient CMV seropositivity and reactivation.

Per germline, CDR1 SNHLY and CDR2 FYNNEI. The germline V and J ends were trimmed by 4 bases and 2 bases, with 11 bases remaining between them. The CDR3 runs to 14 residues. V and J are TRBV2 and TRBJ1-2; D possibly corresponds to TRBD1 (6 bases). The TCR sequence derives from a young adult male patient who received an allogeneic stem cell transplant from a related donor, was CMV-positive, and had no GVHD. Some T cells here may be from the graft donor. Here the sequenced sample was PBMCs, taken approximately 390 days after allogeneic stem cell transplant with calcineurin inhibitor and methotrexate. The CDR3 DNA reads TGTGCCAGCAGTGTCCTAGACAGGAACTATGGCTACACCTTC. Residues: CASSVLDRNYGYTF.